Shown below are 15 T cell receptor beta chains from a single sample sequenced in a study of cytomegalovirus exposure and HLA in healthy donors (dated by TCRdb to the late 2010s). The library was prepared using the immunoSEQ multiplex PCR assay. Sourced from immuneACCESS, this table was stored by TCRdb with only in-frame sequences that have V and J called. A share of the clones is absent; for the studies checked, an unresolved V gene accounts for under half, and the remainder has no known explanation. The sample table contains about 310,000 clones; only one count was recorded for 70% to 90% of them. The ten largest clones add up to roughly 0.96% of the sample. The sample comprised PBMCs. These receptors were collected from a man aged 25 to 40 in good health and CMV-seronegative.

The chain links TRBV27 to TRBJ2-3; 13 nucleotides match TRBD2. The J segment lost 7 bases and the V segment lost 6 bases, leaving 7 bases of the junction unmatched. The V gene's germline CDR1 is MNHEY and CDR2 SMNVEV (reference sequence). The CDR3 sequence is 15 residues long. As DNA, the CDR3 is TGTGCCAGCAGGCGACTAGCGGGGGGCCGGAATACGCAGTATTTT. This codes for CASRRLAGGRNTQYF.

This chain joins TRBV5-6 and TRBJ2-2, with a tentative D call TRBD1 (5 bases). The V gene lost 1 base and the J gene lost 5 bases, with 12 bases spanning the gap. The CDR3 totals 15 residues. Germline-derived CDR1 and CDR2 are SGHDT and YYEEEE. The CDR3 DNA is TGTGCCAGCAGCTTGTTGGCAGGGCGGACCGGGGAGCTGTTTTTT. It codes for CASSLLAGRTGELFF.

The chain links TRBV9 to TRBJ1-4; D is perhaps TRBD1 (5 bases). The ends were cut back, 0 bases at V and 8 bases at J, with 17 bases in the middle. Germline-derived CDR1 and CDR2 are SGDLS and YYNGEE. The CDR3 is made up of 16 amino acids. The CDR3 is CASSVGSGGGEEKLFF. The CDR3 DNA reads TGTGCCAGCAGCGTAGGTTCCGGGGGAGGTGAGGAAAAACTGTTTTTT.

The CDR3 loop is CASSRIAGHQETQYF. CDR3 DNA: TGTGCCAGCTCACGGATAGCGGGGCACCAAGAGACCCAGTACTTC. V and J are TRBV18 and TRBJ2-5; the match to TRBD2 covers 8 bases. CDR3 length: 15 amino acids. The V and J ends lost 4 bases and 0 bases, in that order; junction bases with no gene match: 4. Looked up from germline, CDR1 is KGHSH and CDR2 is LQKENI.

V usage is TRBV6-6 and J usage is TRBJ2-2; D is uncertain. This CDR3 comprises 12 residues. CDR1 and CDR2 from the germline V gene are MNHNY and SVGAGI (reference sequence). The V end was cut by 7 bases, the J end by 3 bases, with 6 bases between. The CDR3 DNA is TGTGCCAGCATCCGGTACACCGGGGAGCTGTTTTTT. This sequence encodes CASIRYTGELFF.

The chain combines TRBV28 with TRBJ1-1; D possibly corresponds to TRBD1 (5 bases). The V end was cut by 4 bases, the J end by 3 bases, with 15 bases between. The CDR3 loop spans 15 amino acids. In germline, CDR1 is MDHEN, CDR2 SYDVKM. The CDR3 nucleotides read TGTGCCAGCAGTTCACACTCGGGAGGGGACACTGAAGCTTTCTTT. This gives the protein CASSSHSGGDTEAFF.

V gene TRBV5-6 combines with J gene TRBJ2-4; D possibly corresponds to TRBD1 (7 bases). Deletions cut 0 bases from V and 0 bases from J, with 10 bases between. The germline V gene has CDR1 SGHDT and CDR2 YYEEEE. This CDR3 is 16 amino acids long. CDR3 residues: CASSLAGGLAKNIQYF. The DNA of the CDR3 is TGTGCCAGCAGCTTGGCAGGGGGACTAGCCAAAAACATTCAGTACTTC.

This chain uses TRBV5-1 with TRBJ1-2, with a weak D call TRBD1 (5 bases). Looked up from germline, CDR1 is SGHRS and CDR2 is YFSETQ. The length of the CDR3 is 12 residues. Between the trimmed V and J ends, which lost 2 bases and 8 bases, there was a span of 10 bases. CDR3 amino acids: CASSFQGGGYTF. CDR3 DNA sequence: TGCGCCAGCAGCTTCCAGGGAGGCGGCTACACCTTC. Full variable domain (remainder filled in from reference TRBV5-1 and TRBJ1-2): KAGVTQTPRYLIKTRGQQVTLSCSPISGHRSVSWYQQTPGQGLQFLFEYFSETQRNKGNFPGRFSGRQFSNSRSEMNVSTLELGDSALYLCASSFQGGGYTFGSGTRLTVV.

CDR3 sequence reads: CASSLGQGVSEKLFF. The CDR3 DNA reads as TGTGCCAGCTCCCTAGGCCAGGGGGTTAGTGAAAAACTGTTTTTT. This chain connects TRBV18 to TRBJ1-4, with 7 bases that match TRBD1. The CDR3 is made up of 15 amino acids. With 6 bases clipped from V and 7 bases from J, the junction kept 11 bases outside the gene matches. Germline CDR1 reads KGHSH; CDR2 reads LQKENI.

This clone was counted once. The chain couples TRBV5-6 to TRBJ2-5; D ambiguous. This CDR3 region has 12 residues. Trimming cost V 2 bases and J 1 base, with 3 bases left between them. CDR1 is SGHDT, CDR2 YYEEEE, per germline. CDR3 protein: CASSFFQETQYF. In nucleotides, the CDR3 is TGTGCCAGCAGCTTCTTCCAAGAGACCCAGTACTTC.

For this clone: The sample carries other DNA sequences with the same CDR3. This sequence joins TRBV11-2 and TRBJ2-7, with 9 bases aligning to TRBD1. This CDR3 comprises 13 residues. From germline, CDR1 is SGHAT and CDR2 FQNNGV. After removal of 3 bases from V and 3 bases from J, the junction contained 0 bases not matched to a gene. The CDR3 region is CASSLDRGYEQYF. The CDR3 DNA sequence: TGTGCCAGCAGCTTGGACAGGGGCTACGAGCAGTACTTC.

The rearrangement joins TRBV29-1 to TRBJ2-1; perhaps TRBD2 as D (6 bases). Germline V gene data show CDR1 as SQVTM and CDR2 as ANQGSEA. This CDR3 contains 12 residues. Between the trimmed V and J ends, which lost 4 bases and 13 bases, there was a span of 17 bases. CDR3 bases: TGCAGCGTTGCTGTGGGGGGACGGGAACAGTTCTTC. Encoded protein: CSVAVGGREQFF.

The chain joins TRBV27 to TRBJ2-2; TRBD2 is a possible D gene (7 bases). Trimming removed 2 bases at V and 0 bases at J, with 16 bases between. This CDR3 has 18 residues. Per the germline V gene, CDR1 is MNHEY and CDR2 is SMNVEV (reference sequence). CDR3 nucleotide sequence: TGTGCCAGCAGTTTAATGGGGGGGGCCGGAGCGAACACCGGGGAGCTGTTTTTT. Translation gives CASSLMGGAGANTGELFF.

The rearrangement links TRBV18 to TRBJ2-7; D call uncertain. The CDR3 consists of 14 residues. Trimming took off 0 bases at V and 2 bases at J, with 8 bases between the two ends. Germline-derived CDR1 and CDR2 are KGHSH and LQKENI. CDR3: CASSPPAGTYEQYF. The CDR3 region has the DNA TGTGCCAGCTCACCACCCGCAGGAACCTACGAGCAGTACTTC.

The chain couples TRBV19 to TRBJ2-1, with 8 bases that match TRBD1. The junction had 2 bases not matched to a gene; V was cut back by 3 bases and J by 7 bases. Per the germline V gene, CDR1 is LNHDA and CDR2 is SQIVND (reference sequence). There are 13 residues in the CDR3. DNA for the CDR3: TGTGCCAGTAGTATGGACAGGGAAAATGAGCAGTTCTTC. Protein product: CASSMDRENEQFF.